The rows below give T cell receptor beta chains drawn from one sample of a study of neurological immune-mediated disorders. One entry per CDR3 protein results from TCRdb running MiXCR on the 5' RACE reads. The data hold over 90,000 distinct CDR3 sequences, with roughly a tenth observed a single time. The sample was PBMCs. Receptors were obtained from a female donor with HTLV-1-associated myelopathy (HAM/TSP). The CDR3 runs from the conserved cysteine through the conserved F or W. Each record gives: V gene, J gene, D gene, clone size, CDR3 protein, CDR3 DNA. D genes are given only for firm matches. Only part of the rows carry a size: once, few, many, or a class if the clone is expanded.

V: TRBV6-5
J: TRBJ2-7
D: TRBD1
size: many
CDR3: CASSRTGTEQYF
DNA: TGTGCCAGCAGCAGGACAGGGACCGAGCAGTACTTC

V: TRBV12-3/TRBV12-4
J: TRBJ2-3
D: .
size: many
CDR3: CASSLSGGPGADTQYF
DNA: TGTGCCAGCAGTTTGTCCGGCGGCCCGGGAGCGGATACGCAGTATTTT

V: TRBV6-6
J: TRBJ2-2
D: TRBD1
size: many
CDR3: CGVRGLANTGELFF
DNA: TGCGGGGTTAGGGGGCTAGCGAACACCGGGGAGCTGTTTTTT

V: TRBV28
J: TRBJ1-2
D: .
size: many
CDR3: CASEGNYGYTF
DNA: TGTGCCAGCGAGGGCAACTATGGCTACACCTTC

V: TRBV27
J: TRBJ2-7
D: .
size: .
CDR3: CVSSPAGRRGGYEQYF
DNA: TGTGTCAGCAGTCCCGCTGGTCGGAGGGGGGGGTACGAGCAGTACTTC

V: TRBV20-1
J: TRBJ2-5
D: TRBD2
size: .
CDR3: CSAVSRGGLQETQYF
DNA: TGCAGTGCGGTCTCCCGGGGGGGGCTCCAAGAGACCCAGTACTTC

V: TRBV5-1
J: TRBJ2-7
D: .
size: .
CDR3: CASRPGGAGEQYF
DNA: TGCGCCAGCAGGCCCGGGGGCGCAGGGGAGCAGTACTTC

V: TRBV10-3
J: TRBJ2-7
D: TRBD2
size: many
CDR3: CAIKGAGSSYEQYF
DNA: TGTGCCATCAAGGGAGCGGGGAGCTCCTACGAGCAGTACTTC

V: TRBV6-5
J: TRBJ2-1
D: .
size: many
CDR3: CASSVGGDYNEQFF
DNA: TGTGCCAGCAGTGTCGGTGGGGACTACAATGAGCAGTTCTTC

V: TRBV6-5
J: TRBJ2-1
D: .
size: many
CDR3: CASSSQTGNEQFF
DNA: TGTGCCAGCAGTTCCCAGACTGGCAATGAGCAGTTCTTC

V: TRBV7-9
J: TRBJ2-5
D: .
size: many
CDR3: CASSLINTIETQYF
DNA: TGTGCCAGCAGCTTAATTAACACCATAGAGACCCAGTACTTC

V: TRBV5-1
J: TRBJ2-5
D: .
size: many
CDR3: CASSLGGTFQETQYF
DNA: TGCGCCAGCAGCCTGGGCGGGACTTTCCAAGAGACCCAGTACTTC

V: TRBV5-1
J: TRBJ2-2
D: .
size: many
CDR3: CASSLAASTGELFF
DNA: TGCGCCAGCAGCTTAGCGGCAAGCACCGGGGAGCTGTTTTTT

V: TRBV9
J: TRBJ1-1
D: TRBD1
size: few
CDR3: CASSPTRQGPPRGTEAFF
DNA: TGTGCCAGCAGCCCTACCCGACAGGGGCCTCCCCGGGGCACTGAAGCTTTCTTT

V: TRBV29-1
J: TRBJ2-7
D: .
size: many
CDR3: CSVDVDSSYEQYF
DNA: TGCAGCGTTGACGTGGACAGCTCCTACGAGCAGTACTTC

V: TRBV29-1
J: TRBJ2-5
D: TRBD1
size: .
CDR3: CSVGQPQETQYF
DNA: TGCAGCGTGGGACAGCCCCAAGAGACCCAGTACTTC

V: TRBV9
J: TRBJ1-5
D: .
size: few
CDR3: CASSEGPYQPQHF
DNA: TGTGCCAGCAGCGAAGGACCGTATCAGCCCCAGCATTTT

V: TRBV5-5
J: TRBJ2-6
D: .
size: many
CDR3: CASSFPSSGANVLTF
DNA: TGTGCCAGCAGCTTCCCGAGCTCTGGGGCCAACGTCCTGACTTTC

V: TRBV7-3
J: TRBJ1-1
D: .
size: few
CDR3: CASSLNRVNEAFF
DNA: TGTGCCAGCAGCTTAAACAGGGTTAATGAAGCTTTCTTT

V: TRBV6-1
J: TRBJ2-7
D: .
size: .
CDR3: CANSEGRMGQYF
DNA: TGTGCCAACAGTGAAGGACGGATGGGGCAGTACTTC

V: TRBV2
J: TRBJ2-7
D: TRBD1
size: many
CDR3: CASRETGGTKQYF
DNA: TGTGCCAGCAGGGAAACAGGGGGAACGAAGCAGTACTTC

V: TRBV12-3/TRBV12-4
J: TRBJ1-2
D: .
size: many
CDR3: CASKGLIMDGYTF
DNA: TGTGCCAGCAAAGGGTTGATCATGGATGGCTACACCTTC

V: TRBV29-1
J: TRBJ2-1
D: .
size: many
CDR3: CSVRHNEQFF
DNA: TGCAGCGTACGCCACAATGAGCAGTTCTTC

V: TRBV20-1
J: TRBJ1-5
D: .
size: many
CDR3: CSARDARSNQPQHF
DNA: TGCAGTGCTAGAGATGCCCGGTCCAATCAGCCCCAGCATTTT

V: TRBV27
J: TRBJ2-5
D: .
size: .
CDR3: CASIREIQETQYF
DNA: TGTGCCAGCATCCGGGAGATACAAGAGACCCAGTACTTC

V: TRBV5-1
J: TRBJ2-6
D: TRBD2
size: many
CDR3: CASSFLGTGGSGANVLTF
DNA: TGCGCCAGCAGCTTCCTAGGGACGGGAGGATCTGGGGCCAACGTCCTGACTTTC

V: TRBV7-6
J: TRBJ2-3
D: .
size: many
CDR3: CASSLRQGASTDTQYF
DNA: TGTGCCAGCAGCTTAAGGCAGGGTGCTAGCACAGATACGCAGTATTTT

V: TRBV27
J: TRBJ2-7
D: .
size: many
CDR3: CASSIMGGTYEQYF
DNA: TGTGCCAGCAGTATCATGGGGGGAACCTACGAGCAGTACTTC

V: TRBV20-1
J: TRBJ2-7
D: TRBD1
size: many
CDR3: CSARDRDLYEQYF
DNA: TGCAGTGCTAGGGACAGGGATTTGTACGAGCAGTACTTC